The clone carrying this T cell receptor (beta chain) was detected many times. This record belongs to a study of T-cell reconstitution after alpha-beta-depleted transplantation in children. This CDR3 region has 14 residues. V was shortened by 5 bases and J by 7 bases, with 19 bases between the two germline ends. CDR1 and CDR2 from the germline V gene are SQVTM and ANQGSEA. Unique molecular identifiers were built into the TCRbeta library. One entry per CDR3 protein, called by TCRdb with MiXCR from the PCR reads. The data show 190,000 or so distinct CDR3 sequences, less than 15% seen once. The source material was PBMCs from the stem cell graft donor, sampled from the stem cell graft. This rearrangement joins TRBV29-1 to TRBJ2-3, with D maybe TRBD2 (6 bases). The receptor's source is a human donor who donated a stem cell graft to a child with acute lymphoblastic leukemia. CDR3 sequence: CSVQRDSGGNTQYF. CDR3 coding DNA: TGCAGCGTTCAAAGGGACTCCGGAGGAAATACGCAGTATTTT.